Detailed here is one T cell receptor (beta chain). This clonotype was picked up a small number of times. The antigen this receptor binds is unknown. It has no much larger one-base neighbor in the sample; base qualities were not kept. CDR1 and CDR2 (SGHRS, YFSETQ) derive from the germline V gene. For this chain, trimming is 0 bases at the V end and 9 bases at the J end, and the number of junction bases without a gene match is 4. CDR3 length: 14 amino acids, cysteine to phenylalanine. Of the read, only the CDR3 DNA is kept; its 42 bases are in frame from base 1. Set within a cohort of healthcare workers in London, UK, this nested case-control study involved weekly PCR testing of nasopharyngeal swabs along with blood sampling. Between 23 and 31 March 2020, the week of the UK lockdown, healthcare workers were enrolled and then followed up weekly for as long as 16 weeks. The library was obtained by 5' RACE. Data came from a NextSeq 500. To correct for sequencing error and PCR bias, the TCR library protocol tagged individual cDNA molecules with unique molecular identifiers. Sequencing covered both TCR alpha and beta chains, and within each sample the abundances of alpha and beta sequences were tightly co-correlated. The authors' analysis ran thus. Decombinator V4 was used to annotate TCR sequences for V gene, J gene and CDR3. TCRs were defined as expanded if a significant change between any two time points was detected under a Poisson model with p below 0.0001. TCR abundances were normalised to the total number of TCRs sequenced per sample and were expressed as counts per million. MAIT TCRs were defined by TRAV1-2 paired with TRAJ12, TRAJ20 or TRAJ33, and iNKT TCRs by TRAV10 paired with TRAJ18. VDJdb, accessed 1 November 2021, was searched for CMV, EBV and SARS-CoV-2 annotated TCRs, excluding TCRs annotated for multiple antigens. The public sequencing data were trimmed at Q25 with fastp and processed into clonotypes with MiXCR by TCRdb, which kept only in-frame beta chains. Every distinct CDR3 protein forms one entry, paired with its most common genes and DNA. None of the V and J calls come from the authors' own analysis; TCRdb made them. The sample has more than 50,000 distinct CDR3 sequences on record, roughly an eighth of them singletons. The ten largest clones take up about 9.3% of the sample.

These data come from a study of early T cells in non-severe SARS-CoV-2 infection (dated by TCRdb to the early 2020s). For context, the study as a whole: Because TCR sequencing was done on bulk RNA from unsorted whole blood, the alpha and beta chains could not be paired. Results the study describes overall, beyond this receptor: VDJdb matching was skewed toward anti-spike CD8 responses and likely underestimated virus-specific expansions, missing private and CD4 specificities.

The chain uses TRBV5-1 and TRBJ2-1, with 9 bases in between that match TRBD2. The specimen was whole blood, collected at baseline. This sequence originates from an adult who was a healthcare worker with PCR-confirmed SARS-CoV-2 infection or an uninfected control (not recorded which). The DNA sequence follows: TGCGCCAGCAGCTTGGGCGGGGGGGATCCTGAGCAGTTCTTC. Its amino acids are CASSLGGGDPEQFF.